These 5 T cell receptor beta chains share one sample of origin, sequenced in a study of T-cell memory formation after mild COVID-19. MiXCR was run by TCRdb on the 5' RACE reads, yielding one entry per CDR3 protein. Of roughly 51,000 distinct CDR3 sequences in the sample, approximately 7.6% were seen once. The sample taken for sequencing was PBMCs or a T cell subset sorted from them (not recorded which). The receptors were gathered from a man aged 18 to 30 who had mild COVID-19 (a few samples of this study predate the infection). Cell type and time point are not known.

The V call is TRBV7-3, the J call TRBJ2-3; 11 nucleotides line up with TRBD2. Losses at the gene ends were 5 bases for V and 0 bases for J; bases not matched to a gene: 4. Germline V gene lookup returns CDR1 SGHTA and CDR2 FQGTGA. The CDR3 is 16 residues long. DNA of the CDR3: TGTGCCAGCAGCCCCGGGACTAGCGGAAGCACAGATACGCAGTATTTT. This gives the protein CASSPGTSGSTDTQYF.

This CDR3 is CASSQATYGYTF. Here the CDR3 DNA reads TGTGCCAGCAGCCAAGCCACCTATGGCTACACCTTC. The chain recombines TRBV3-1 with TRBJ1-2; no clear D gene. Germline V gene sequence: CDR1 LGHDT, CDR2 YNNKEL (reference sequence). The length of the CDR3 is 12 residues. V was trimmed by 1 base and J by 4 bases, leaving 4 bases between them.

At least ten counts were recorded for this clonotype. This rearrangement joins TRBV6-5 to TRBJ2-7, with 7 positions matching TRBD1. CDR1 and CDR2 from the germline V gene are MNHEY and SVGAGI. The junction had 8 bases not matched to a gene; V was cut back by 6 bases and J by 0 bases. The CDR3 covers 15 residues. CDR3: CASSPQGVRSYEQYV. CDR3 nucleotides: TGTGCCAGCAGCCCTCAGGGGGTCCGCTCCTACGAGCAGTACGTC.

This clonotype has just a few counts. The chain is built from TRBV11-2 and TRBJ2-1; 12 bases agree with TRBD2. The CDR3 loop spans 16 amino acids. Germline CDR1 is SGHAT and CDR2 is FQNNGV. The V and J ends lost 3 bases and 7 bases, in that order; junction bases with no gene match: 7. The CDR3, as DNA: TGTGCCAGCAGCTTGTCTACTAGCGGGGGGATGAATGAGCAGTTCTTC. Residues: CASSLSTSGGMNEQFF.

This clonotype was found a few times. This chain links TRBV6-2 or TRBV6-3 with TRBJ1-5; 7 nucleotides align to TRBD1. The trim removed 4 bases at V and 7 bases at J, leaving 1 base unmatched. CDR3 length: 12 amino acids. Germline loops: CDR1 MNHEY, CDR2 SVGEGT. DNA for the CDR3: TGTGCCAGCAGTTTCAGGGGGCAGCCCCAGCATTTT. This codes for CASSFRGQPQHF.